The present T cell receptor (beta chain) was sequenced within a study of T cell changes during pregnancy in multiple sclerosis. TCRdb's copy holds only in-frame clones and misses some; the assay was immunoSEQ multiplex PCR. The repertoire holds around 100,000 clones, with roughly 90% as singletons. The CDR3 consists of 16 residues. Germline trimming cut 0 bases from V and 6 bases from J; bases unmatched to any gene: 10. Germline V gene lookup returns CDR1 MNHEY and CDR2 SVGAGI. J is TRBJ1-1 and V is TRBV6-5, with 7 positions matching TRBD1. The source of this sequence is a female donor with multiple sclerosis, enrolled in a pregnancy study. The sample was peripheral blood, taken after pregnancy. The CDR3 is CASSYSDRSRRPEAFF. The CDR3 bases are TGTGCCAGCAGTTACTCGGACAGGTCCAGGAGGCCTGAAGCTTTCTTT.